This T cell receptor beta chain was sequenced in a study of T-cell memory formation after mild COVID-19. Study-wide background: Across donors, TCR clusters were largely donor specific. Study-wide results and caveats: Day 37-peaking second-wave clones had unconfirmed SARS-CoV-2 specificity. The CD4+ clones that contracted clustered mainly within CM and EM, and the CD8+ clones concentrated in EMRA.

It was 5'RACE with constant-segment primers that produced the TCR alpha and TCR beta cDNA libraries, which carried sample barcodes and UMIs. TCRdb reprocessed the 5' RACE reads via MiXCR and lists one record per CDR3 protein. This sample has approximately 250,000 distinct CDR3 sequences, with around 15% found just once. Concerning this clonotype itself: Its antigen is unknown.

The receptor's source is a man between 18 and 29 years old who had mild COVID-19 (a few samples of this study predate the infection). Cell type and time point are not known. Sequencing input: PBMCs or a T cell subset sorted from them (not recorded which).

CDR3 sequence reads: CAGQEATEAFF. Here the CDR3 DNA reads TGTGCCGGACAGGAGGCCACTGAAGCTTTCTTT. The rearrangement joins TRBV2 to TRBJ1-1; TRBD1 matches 7 bases. In germline, CDR1 is SNHLY, CDR2 FYNNEI. This CDR3 is built from 11 residues. Trimming cost V 11 bases and J 4 bases; bases outside gene matches: 4.